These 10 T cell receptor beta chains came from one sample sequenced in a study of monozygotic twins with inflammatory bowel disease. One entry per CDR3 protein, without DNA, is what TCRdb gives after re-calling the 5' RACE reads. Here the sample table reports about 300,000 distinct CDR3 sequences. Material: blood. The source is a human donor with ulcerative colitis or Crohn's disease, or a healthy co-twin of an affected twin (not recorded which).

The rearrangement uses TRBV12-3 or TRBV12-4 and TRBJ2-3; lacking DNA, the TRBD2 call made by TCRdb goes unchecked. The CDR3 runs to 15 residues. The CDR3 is CASNLGLAGADTQYF.

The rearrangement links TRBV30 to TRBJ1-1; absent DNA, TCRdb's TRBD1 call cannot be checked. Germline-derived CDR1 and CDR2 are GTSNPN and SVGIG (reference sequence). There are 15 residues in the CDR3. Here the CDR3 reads CALARDILRNTEAFF.

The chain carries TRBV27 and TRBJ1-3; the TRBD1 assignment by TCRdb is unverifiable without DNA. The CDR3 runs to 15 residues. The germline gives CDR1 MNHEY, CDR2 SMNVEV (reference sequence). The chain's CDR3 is CASSRDRGTGNTIYF.

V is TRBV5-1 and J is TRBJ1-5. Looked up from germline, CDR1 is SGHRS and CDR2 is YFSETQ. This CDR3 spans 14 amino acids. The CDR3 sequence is CASSLEGSNQPQHF.

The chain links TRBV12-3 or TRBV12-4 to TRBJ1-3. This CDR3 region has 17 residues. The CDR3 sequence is CASRSGGILYSGNTIYF.

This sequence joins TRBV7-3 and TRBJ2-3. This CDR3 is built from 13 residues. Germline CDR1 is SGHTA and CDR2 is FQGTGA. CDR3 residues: CASSRWGRDTQYF.

The CDR3 reads CASSGGAVNTIYF. The chain links TRBV9 to TRBJ1-3; TCRdb's D call of TRBD1 is untestable without DNA. The CDR3 has 13 amino acids. CDR1 and CDR2 from the germline V gene are SGDLS and YYNGEE. The full variable domain, in which reference TRBV9 and TRBJ1-3 provide the parts outside the CDR3, is DSGVTQTPKHLITATGQRVTLRCSPRSGDLSVYWYQQSLDQGLQFLIQYYNGEERAKGNILERFSAQQFPDLHSELNLSSLELGDSALYFCASSGGAVNTIYFGEGSWLTVV.

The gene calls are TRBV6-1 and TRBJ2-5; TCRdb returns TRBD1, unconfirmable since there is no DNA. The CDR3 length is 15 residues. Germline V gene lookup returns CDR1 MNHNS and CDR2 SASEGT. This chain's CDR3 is CASSVGQGGGETQYF.

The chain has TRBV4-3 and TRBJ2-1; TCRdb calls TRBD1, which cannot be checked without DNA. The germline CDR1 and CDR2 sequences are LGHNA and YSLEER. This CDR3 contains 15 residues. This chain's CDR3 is CASSLILGGGNEQFF.

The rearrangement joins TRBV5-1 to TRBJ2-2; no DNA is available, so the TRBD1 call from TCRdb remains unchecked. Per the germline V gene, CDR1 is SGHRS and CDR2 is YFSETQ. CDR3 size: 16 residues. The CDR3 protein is CASSSERDRNTGELFF.